The 31 T cell receptor beta chains presented below share a single source sample, sequenced in a study of shared clonotypes between healthy human individuals. TCRdb keeps only in-frame clones here, not all; method: immunoSEQ multiplex PCR. The table includes about 2.4 million clones, approximately 92% detected once. Material: naive CD4+ T cells sorted from blood. The subset denotes: CD45RA+ positively selected. All receptors derive from a man between 18 and 29 years old in good health.

The genes are TRBV5-1 and TRBJ1-5; TRBD1 matches at 11 bases. The CDR3 has 15 residues. Germline lookup yields CDR1 SGHRS and CDR2 YFSETQ. Trimming took 7 bases from V and 7 from J; bases not matched to a gene: 10. The CDR3 bases are TGCGCCAGCGGCCCAGGGACAGGGGGTGAACAGCCCCAGCATTTT. Translation: CASGPGTGGEQPQHF.

The chain joins TRBV11-2 to TRBJ1-3; no clear D. In germline, CDR1 is SGHAT, CDR2 FQNNGV. The V gene lost 5 bases and the J gene lost 4 bases, with 24 bases spanning the gap. CDR3 length: 18 amino acids. The CDR3 DNA reads TGTGCCAGCAGCCCCCCCCTTTGGGCGGAAGTCCCCGGAAACACCATATATTTT. It encodes CASSPPLWAEVPGNTIYF.

The chain carries TRBV29-1 and TRBJ1-5; D unclear. Trimming left V 2 bases short and J 6 bases short, with 11 bases between. Germline assignment: CDR1 SQVTM and CDR2 ANQGSEA. The CDR3 is made up of 13 amino acids. The CDR3 sequence: CSVESGKRQPQHF. CDR3 bases: TGCAGCGTTGAATCAGGAAAGCGTCAGCCCCAGCATTTT.

The genes are TRBV7-6 and TRBJ2-3, with D uncertain. This CDR3 has 13 residues. The ends were cut back, 5 bases at V and 2 bases at J, with 8 bases in the middle. From germline, CDR1 is SGHVS and CDR2 FNYEAQ. The CDR3 DNA reads TGTGCCAGCAGCCGCAGATACACAGATACGCAGTATTTT. Protein sequence: CASSRRYTDTQYF.

The gene calls are TRBV4-1 and TRBJ2-2; D ambiguous. The V gene's germline CDR1 is MGHRA and CDR2 YSYEKL. This CDR3 contains 15 residues. V dropped 1 base and J dropped 3 bases, with 9 bases sitting between them. The CDR3 sequence: CASSQGKGYTGELFF. DNA for the CDR3: TGCGCCAGCAGCCAAGGGAAGGGATACACCGGGGAGCTGTTTTTT.

The rearrangement links TRBV11-2 to TRBJ1-6, with TRBD1 matching over 8 bases. The CDR3 sequence is 15 residues long. Germline V gene lookup returns CDR1 SGHAT and CDR2 FQNNGV. Trimming took 1 base from V and 9 from J; bases not matched to a gene: 5. DNA for the CDR3: TGTGCCAGCAGCTTAGCCGGGACAGGTTTTTCACCCCTCCACTTT. It specifies CASSLAGTGFSPLHF.

This chain links TRBV6-6 with TRBJ1-2; no clear D. With 2 bases removed from V and 3 bases from J, the gap between germline ends came to 10 bases. This CDR3 region has 14 residues. Germline CDR1 reads MNHNY; CDR2 reads SVGAGI (reference sequence). Written as DNA, the CDR3 is TGTGCCAGCAGTTACCCCCAGCGAGACTATGGCTACACCTTC. Encoded protein: CASSYPQRDYGYTF.

This clone appeared once. The V call is TRBV10-3, the J call TRBJ2-3; perhaps TRBD1 as D (6 bases). Germline CDR1 and CDR2: ENHRY and SYGVKD. Trimming cost V 10 bases and J 0 bases, with 17 bases left between them. This CDR3 is 15 amino acids long. The CDR3 region is CATKPGDASTDTQYF. CDR3 DNA sequence: TGTGCCACCAAACCAGGGGACGCTAGCACAGATACGCAGTATTTT.

The V call is TRBV29-1, the J call TRBJ1-3; D is ambiguous. Germline V gives CDR1 SQVTM, CDR2 ANQGSEA. Deletions cut 0 bases from V and 2 bases from J, with 8 bases between. The CDR3 totals 14 residues. CDR3 sequence: CSVEDRATGNTIYF. The CDR3 DNA reads as TGCAGCGTTGAAGATCGGGCGACTGGAAACACCATATATTTT.

The CDR3 loop reads CASSAPTGGGETQYF. The CDR3 coding sequence is TGCGCCAGCAGCGCCCCAACGGGAGGGGGGGAGACCCAGTACTTC. The chain couples TRBV5-1 to TRBJ2-5; 8 nucleotides align to TRBD2. The CDR3 is 15 residues long. V trimming: 4 bases; J trimming: 5 bases; junction bases outside the gene matches: 10. CDR1 is SGHRS and CDR2 is YFSETQ in the germline V gene.

The chain recombines TRBV10-3 with TRBJ2-1, with D maybe TRBD2 (5 bases). The ends were cut back, 7 bases at V and 1 base at J, with 11 bases in the middle. The germline CDR1 and CDR2 sequences are ENHRY and SYGVKD. The CDR3 contains 14 residues. The CDR3 bases are TGTGCCATCAAAGAGGGCCGATCCTACAATGAGCAGTTCTTC. Amino acids: CAIKEGRSYNEQFF.

On this clone itself: Distinct nucleotide sequences in the sample also encode this CDR3. CDR3 protein: CASSLGQSYEQYF. For the CDR3, the DNA is TGTGCCAGCAGCTTAGGACAGTCCTACGAGCAGTACTTC. The chain recombines TRBV11-1 with TRBJ2-7; a possible D gene is TRBD1 (5 bases). The length of the CDR3 is 13 residues. The germline V and J ends were trimmed by 1 base and 1 base, with 5 bases remaining between them. Germline assignment: CDR1 SGHAT and CDR2 FQDESV (reference sequence).

CDR3 in amino acids: CASSKTSGGLETQYF. CDR3 in DNA: TGCGCCAGCAGCAAGACCTCAGGGGGTTTGGAGACCCAGTACTTC. The rearrangement links TRBV5-1 to TRBJ2-5, with 7 bases matching TRBD1. The CDR3 has 15 amino acids. The germline CDR1 and CDR2 sequences are SGHRS and YFSETQ. V was clipped by 4 bases and J by 5 bases; unmatched bases: 11.

The chain employs TRBV19 and TRBJ2-1; TRBD1 might be the D (6 bases). Germline V gene lookup returns CDR1 LNHDA and CDR2 SQIVND (reference sequence). Trimming cost V 0 bases and J 10 bases, with 16 bases left between them. The CDR3 is 15 residues long. CDR3 coding DNA: TGTGCCAGTAGTATAGAGGGGGCAAGTACAATGGAGCAGTTCTTC. It yields the protein CASSIEGASTMEQFF.

The rearrangement links TRBV7-3 to TRBJ2-3; a possible D gene is TRBD1 (6 bases). V was trimmed by 3 bases and J by 5 bases, leaving 12 bases between them. The V gene's germline CDR1 is SGHTA and CDR2 FQGTGA. The CDR3 loop spans 14 amino acids. In DNA, the CDR3 is TGTGCCAGCAGCTTCCAGACAGGCGGAGATACGCAGTATTTT. It yields the protein CASSFQTGGDTQYF.

CDR3 DNA: TGTGCCAGCAGCTCGTACGCGGAAGATACGCAGTATTTT. This gives the protein CASSSYAEDTQYF. This chain connects TRBV5-6 to TRBJ2-3, with D uncertain. The CDR3 contains 13 residues. Germline V gene data show CDR1 as SGHDT and CDR2 as YYEEEE. V gave up 3 bases and J gave up 5 bases, with 10 bases separating them.

The chain is built from TRBV7-8 and TRBJ2-7, with 7 bases identical to TRBD1. Germline trimming cut 5 bases from V and 3 bases from J; bases unmatched to any gene: 10. The CDR3 has 15 residues. Germline V gene data show CDR1 as SGHVS and CDR2 as FQNEAQ. CDR3 DNA: TGTGCCAGCAGCCGTACCCGGGACAGACACTACGAGCAGTACTTC. The encoded protein is CASSRTRDRHYEQYF.

This clone occurred a few times. The V and J genes are TRBV29-1 and TRBJ1-2; D uncertain. This CDR3 contains 11 residues. V was clipped by 5 bases and J by 0 bases, with 4 bases between them. CDR1 is SQVTM and CDR2 is ANQGSEA in the germline V gene. The CDR3 DNA sequence: TGCAGCGTTATCTCTAACTATGGCTACACCTTC. This sequence encodes CSVISNYGYTF.

The gene calls are TRBV18 and TRBJ2-3, with D possibly being TRBD1 or TRBD2 (5 bases each). Trimming pared 4 bases from V and 0 bases from J, leaving 14 bases between. Germline V lookup: CDR1 KGHSH, CDR2 LQKENI. The CDR3 runs 16 residues. The CDR3 reads CASSLTPGRSTDTQYF. CDR3 DNA sequence: TGTGCCAGCTCACTAACCCCGGGACGGAGCACAGATACGCAGTATTTT.

The rearrangement joins TRBV6-6 to TRBJ1-3; D is unresolved. The ends were cut back, 6 bases at V and 1 base at J, with 16 bases in the middle. The CDR3 has 16 residues. Germline assignment: CDR1 MNHNY and CDR2 SVGAGI (reference sequence). This CDR3 is CASSFLLGSSGNTIYF. The CDR3 bases are TGTGCCAGCAGCTTCCTCCTCGGATCTTCTGGAAACACCATATATTTT.

V is TRBV6-1 and J is TRBJ2-3; D not resolved. V lost 7 bases and J 2 bases, leaving 10 bases between the germline ends. Germline lookup yields CDR1 MNHNS and CDR2 SASEGT. There are 13 residues in the CDR3. CDR3 loop: CASIGPNTDTQYF. CDR3 coding DNA: TGTGCCAGCATAGGACCAAACACAGATACGCAGTATTTT.

The chain carries TRBV6-5 and TRBJ2-1; tentative D call: TRBD1 (5 bases). Germline V gene sequence: CDR1 MNHEY, CDR2 SVGAGI. Between the trimmed V and J ends, which lost 7 bases and 7 bases, there was a span of 20 bases. This CDR3 contains 15 residues. CDR3 bases: TGTGCCAGCACCCTTAAGGGGTTCGGTGGGAATGAGCAGTTCTTC. This translates into CASTLKGFGGNEQFF.

The chain has TRBV7-9 and TRBJ1-2; D might be TRBD1 (5 bases). This CDR3 contains 18 residues. The ends were cut back, 4 bases at V and 4 bases at J, with 25 bases in the middle. Germline V gives CDR1 SEHNR, CDR2 FQNEAQ (reference sequence). The CDR3 loop is CASSSNPAGNNGRYGYTF. The CDR3 coding sequence is TGTGCCAGCAGCTCCAACCCCGCAGGGAATAACGGTCGCTATGGCTACACCTTC.

This clone came up once. DNA for the CDR3: TGTGCCAGCAGCCCCCGGAGGACAGGGACGAACACTGAAGCTTTCTTT. Its protein is CASSPRRTGTNTEAFF. The rearrangement links TRBV7-2 to TRBJ1-1, with 8 nucleotides matching TRBD1. Unmatched junction bases numbered 9, after V lost 5 bases and J lost 1 base. Looked up from germline, CDR1 is SGHTA and CDR2 is FQGNSA. The CDR3 is made up of 16 amino acids.

The chain carries TRBV5-4 and TRBJ1-6; maybe TRBD1 (6 bases). V was shortened by 2 bases and J by 9 bases, with 12 bases between the two germline ends. This CDR3 region has 14 residues. CDR1 SGHNT and CDR2 YYREEE come from the germline V gene (reference sequence). CDR3 in DNA: TGTGCCAGCAGCTTCCAGACAGGCAGTTCACCCCTCCACTTT. It specifies CASSFQTGSSPLHF.

The chain has TRBV18 and TRBJ2-1; 13 positions agree with TRBD2. Per germline, CDR1 KGHSH and CDR2 LQKENI. V lost 6 bases, J lost 9 bases, and 8 bases stayed unmatched. This CDR3 spans 15 amino acids. In DNA form, the CDR3 reads TGTGCCAGCTCCCGCGGGACTAGCGGGATTGGTGAGCAGTTCTTC. As protein: CASSRGTSGIGEQFF.

The chain recombines TRBV27 with TRBJ2-7; TRBD2 matches 8 bases. J gave up 6 bases and V 7 bases, and 8 bases lay outside the gene matches. Germline CDR1 and CDR2: MNHEY and SMNVEV (reference sequence). This CDR3 comprises 13 residues. The CDR3 DNA reads as TGTGCCAGCATGCGGGGGGCAATGGGCGAGCAGTACTTC. Translating it yields CASMRGAMGEQYF.

The gene calls are TRBV7-6 and TRBJ2-5; no clear D. The CDR3 contains 13 residues. The V end was cut by 1 base, the J end by 5 bases, with 8 bases between. Germline CDR1 is SGHVS and CDR2 is FNYEAQ. For the CDR3, the DNA is TGTGCCAGCAGCTTAGGGGAAGTGGAGACCCAGTACTTC. It translates to CASSLGEVETQYF.

V is TRBV30 and J is TRBJ2-2, with D possibly being TRBD1 or TRBD2 (5 bases each). Germline V gene sequence: CDR1 GTSNPN, CDR2 SVGIG (reference sequence). This CDR3 contains 14 residues. Trimming stripped 3 bases from V and 6 bases from J, with 14 bases between. The CDR3 is CAWRGGAGAGELFF. CDR3 bases: TGTGCCTGGAGAGGTGGGGCCGGGGCCGGGGAGCTGTTTTTT.

V and J are TRBV4-3 and TRBJ2-5; D is uncertain. Germline V gene lookup returns CDR1 LGHNA and CDR2 YSLEER. This CDR3 has 13 residues. V lost 2 bases, J lost 5 bases, and 9 bases lay in between. CDR3 sequence: CASSQLQAETQYF. The CDR3 DNA reads as TGCGCCAGCAGCCAACTCCAAGCTGAGACCCAGTACTTC.

Here the CDR3 reads CASGLVRNTGELFF. The CDR3 nucleotides read TGTGCTAGTGGTTTGGTACGGAACACCGGGGAGCTGTTTTTT. The V call is TRBV12-5, the J call TRBJ2-2, with unresolved D. The V gene's germline CDR1 is LGHNT and CDR2 FRNRAP. The V gene lost 0 bases and the J gene lost 1 base, with 3 bases spanning the gap. This CDR3 comprises 14 residues.